The T cell receptor (beta chain) under discussion was sequenced for a study of T cell repertoires in cytomegalovirus infection. As for this clonotype: Its antigen is as yet unknown.

TCRdb reprocessed the reads with MiXCR, giving one entry per CDR3 protein. The sample lists approximately 1,000,000 distinct CDR3 sequences, less than 40% occurring once. The germline V gene has CDR1 MGHRA and CDR2 YSYEKL. Trimming removed 0 bases from V and 2 bases from J, with 11 bases in between. The CDR3 extends over 16 amino acids. Specimen: cultured CD8+ T cells from PBMCs, collected from culture after CMV antigen stimulation. The sequence came from a human donor in good health (CMV status not recorded). Some clones in this sample may be carry-over from other donors' samples. V and J are TRBV4-1 and TRBJ1-5; TRBD1 might be the D (6 bases). This CDR3 reads CASSQEPRGGNQPQHF. The DNA of the CDR3 is TGCGCCAGCAGCCAAGAACCCAGGGGAGGCAATCAGCCCCAGCATTTT.